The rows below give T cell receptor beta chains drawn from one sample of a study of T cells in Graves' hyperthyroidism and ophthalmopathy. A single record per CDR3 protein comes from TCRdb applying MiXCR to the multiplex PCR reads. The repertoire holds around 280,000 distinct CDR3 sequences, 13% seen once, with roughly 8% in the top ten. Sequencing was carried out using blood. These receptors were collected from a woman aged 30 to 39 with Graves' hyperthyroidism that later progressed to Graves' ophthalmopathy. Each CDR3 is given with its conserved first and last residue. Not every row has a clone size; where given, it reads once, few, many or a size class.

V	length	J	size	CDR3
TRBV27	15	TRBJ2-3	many	CASSYIQGFTDTQYF
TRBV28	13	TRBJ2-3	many	CASRSLSTDTQYF
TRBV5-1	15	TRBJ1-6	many	CASSSGTARTSPLHF
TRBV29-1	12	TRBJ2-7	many	CSVGGGSYEQYF
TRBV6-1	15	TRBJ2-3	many	CASRGLAGVIDTQYF
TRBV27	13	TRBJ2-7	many	CASSSQSSYEQYF
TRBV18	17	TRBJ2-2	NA	CAGSPLPLAVNTGELFF
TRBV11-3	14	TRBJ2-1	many	CASSSASVGNEQFF
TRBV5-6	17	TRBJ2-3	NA	CASSVFGGTPVGDTQYF
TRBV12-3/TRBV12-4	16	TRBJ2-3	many	CASSGLTGQAGDTQYF
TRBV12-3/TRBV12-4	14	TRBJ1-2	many	CASSLQQGYYGYTF
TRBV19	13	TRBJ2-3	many	CASSEGSTDTQYF
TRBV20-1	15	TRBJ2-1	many	CSATLRDRAPNEQFF
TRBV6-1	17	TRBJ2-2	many	CASSVGDSLLDTGELFF
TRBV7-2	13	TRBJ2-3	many	CASSVDLQDTQYF
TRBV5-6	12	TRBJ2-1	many	CASTGGYNEQFF
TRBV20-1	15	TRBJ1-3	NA	CSTFGEANSGNTIYF
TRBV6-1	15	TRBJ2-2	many	CASRASTGITGELFF
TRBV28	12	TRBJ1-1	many	CASSLPYTEAFF
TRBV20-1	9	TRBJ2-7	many	CSDKGEQYF
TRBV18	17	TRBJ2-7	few	CASSPGQGLDSFYEQYF
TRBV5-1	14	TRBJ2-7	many	CASSQTTGSYEQYF
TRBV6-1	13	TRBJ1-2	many	CASSAQGGVGYTF
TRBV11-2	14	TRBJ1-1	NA	CASSPGRENTEAFF
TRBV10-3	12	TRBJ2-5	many	CAISGTAETQYF
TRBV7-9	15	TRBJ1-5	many	CASSQDVNSNQPQHF
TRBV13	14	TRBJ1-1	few	CASSLAWATTEAFF
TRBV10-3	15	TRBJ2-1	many	CAIRPHDSSYNEQFF
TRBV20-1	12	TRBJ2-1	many	CSAIPHSNEQFF
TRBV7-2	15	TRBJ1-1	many	CASSRSRAQNTEAFF
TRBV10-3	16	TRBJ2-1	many	CAIRTGAGGATSEQFF
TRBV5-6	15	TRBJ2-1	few	CASSPGLGFSNEQFF
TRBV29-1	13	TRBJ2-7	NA	CSVLGLAEYEQYF
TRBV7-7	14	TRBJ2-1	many	CASSLQGVHNEQFF
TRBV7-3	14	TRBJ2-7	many	CASSLLAGASEQYF
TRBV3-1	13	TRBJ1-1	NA	CASWQGKNTEAFF
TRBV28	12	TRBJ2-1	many	CASSLWRNEQFF
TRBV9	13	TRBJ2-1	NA	CASSVSGGNEQFF
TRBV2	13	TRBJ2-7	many	CASSESGFYEQYF
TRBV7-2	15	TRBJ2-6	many	CASSLTDLVANVLTF
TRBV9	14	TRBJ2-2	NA	CASRSGVDTGELFF
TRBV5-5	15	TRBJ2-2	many	CASSSTDRAVGELFF
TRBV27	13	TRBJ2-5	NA	CASPWAGGETQYF
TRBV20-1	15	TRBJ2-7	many	CSADTGNSWPREQYF
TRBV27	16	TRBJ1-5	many	CASSLSRGGNNQPQHF
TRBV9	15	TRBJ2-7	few	CASSLRAGLPYEQYF
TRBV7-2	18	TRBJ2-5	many	CASSLEGFIAGAVETQYF
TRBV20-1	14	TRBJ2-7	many	CSIASSGRGREQYF
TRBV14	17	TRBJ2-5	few	CASSHHSGSPRQETQYF
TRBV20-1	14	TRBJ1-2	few	CSARDRILNYGYTF
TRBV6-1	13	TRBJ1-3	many	CASRTYSGNTIYF
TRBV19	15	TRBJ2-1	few	CASKFRDRGNNEQFF
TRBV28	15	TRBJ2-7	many	CASSLPFPPSYEQYF
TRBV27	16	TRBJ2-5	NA	CASRSISQVSGGTQYF
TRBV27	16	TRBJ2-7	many	CASSLSRTPSIYEQYF
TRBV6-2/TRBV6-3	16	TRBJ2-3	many	CASSYGSRLSGDTQYF
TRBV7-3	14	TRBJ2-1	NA	CASGPHHPGWGQFF
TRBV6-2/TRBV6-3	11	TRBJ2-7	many	CASSYAYEQYF
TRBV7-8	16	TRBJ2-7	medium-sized	CASSSMSPSGYYEQYF